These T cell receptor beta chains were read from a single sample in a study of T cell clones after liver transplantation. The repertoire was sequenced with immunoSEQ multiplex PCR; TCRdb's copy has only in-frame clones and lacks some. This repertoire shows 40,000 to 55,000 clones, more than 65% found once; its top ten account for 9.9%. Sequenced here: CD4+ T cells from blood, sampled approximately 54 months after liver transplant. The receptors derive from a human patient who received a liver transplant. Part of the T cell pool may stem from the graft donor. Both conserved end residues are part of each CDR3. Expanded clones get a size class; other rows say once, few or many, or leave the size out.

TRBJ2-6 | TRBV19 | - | CASSIEGAAGANVLTF
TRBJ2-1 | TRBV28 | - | CASSSSGDNPWGNEQFF
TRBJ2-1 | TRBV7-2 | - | CASSLLQRGGYNEQFF
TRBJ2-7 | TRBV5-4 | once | CASSLGGTGVGEQYF
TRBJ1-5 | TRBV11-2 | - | CASSLQVNQPQHF
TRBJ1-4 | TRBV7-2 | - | CASSPAQSGVNEKLFF
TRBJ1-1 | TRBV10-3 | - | CASRVPDVTEAFF
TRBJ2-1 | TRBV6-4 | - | CASSDRSPNGGAGEQFF
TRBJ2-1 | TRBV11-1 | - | CASQTGGGIYEQFF
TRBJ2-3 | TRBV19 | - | CASSSRGLAGGDTQYF
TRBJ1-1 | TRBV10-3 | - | CAISESTVGSNTEAFF
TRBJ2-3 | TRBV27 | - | CASKGGSTDTQYF
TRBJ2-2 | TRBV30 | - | CALRGTPNTGELFF
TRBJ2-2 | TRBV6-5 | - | CASSYTSPNTGELFF
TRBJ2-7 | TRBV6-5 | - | CASERQVAYEQYF
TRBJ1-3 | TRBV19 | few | CASSVTRTGQGSGNTIYF
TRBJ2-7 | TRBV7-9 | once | CASSSQGAGYEQYF
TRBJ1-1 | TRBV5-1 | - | CASSPGVNTEAFF
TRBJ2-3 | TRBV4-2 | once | CASSQDVRSIQGTQYF
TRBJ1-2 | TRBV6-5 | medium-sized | CASSSSVPPDGYTF
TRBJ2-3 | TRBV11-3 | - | CASSLGADPFTDTQYF
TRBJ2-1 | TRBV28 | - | CASSLTNRLAGIMSIYNEQFF
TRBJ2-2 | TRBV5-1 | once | CASRETGTTNTGELFF
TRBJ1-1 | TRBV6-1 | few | CASREQGNTEAFF
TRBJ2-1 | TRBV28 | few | CASRGDTRTSYNEQFF
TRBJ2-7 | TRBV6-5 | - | CASSYSAGGTYEQYF
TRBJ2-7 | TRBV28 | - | CASLSEGPPYEQYF
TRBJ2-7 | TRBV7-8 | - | CASSRPRDRVYEQYF
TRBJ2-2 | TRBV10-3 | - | CAISNPGQFLDLGNTGELFF
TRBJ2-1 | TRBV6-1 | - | CASTNFGPGYEQFF
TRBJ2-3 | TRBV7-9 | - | CASSLRSGGTDTQYF
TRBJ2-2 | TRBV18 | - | CASSLSDGNTGELFF
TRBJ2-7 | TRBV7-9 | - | CASSQQGYEQYF
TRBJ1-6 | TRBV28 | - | CASSLSSPGSGSPLHF
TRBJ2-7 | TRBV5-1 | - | CASSLEGRQGMDEQYF
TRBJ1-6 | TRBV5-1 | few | CASSPQTGDSPLHF
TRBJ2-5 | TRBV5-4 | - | CASSLDSRETQYF
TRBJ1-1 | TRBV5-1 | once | CASRVQGGQTEAFF
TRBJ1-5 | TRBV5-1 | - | CASSLYGDQPQHF
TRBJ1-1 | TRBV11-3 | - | CASSSKSSDTEAFF
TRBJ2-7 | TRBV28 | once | CASSLGASYEQYF
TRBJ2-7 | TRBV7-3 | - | CASILGGSLEEQYF
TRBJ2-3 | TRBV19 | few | CASSRGMADTQYF
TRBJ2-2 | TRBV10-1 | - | CASSEAGGSAGELFF
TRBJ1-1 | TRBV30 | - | CAWRSQGRRTEAFF
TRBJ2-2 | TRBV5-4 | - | CASSLGTGVANTGELFF
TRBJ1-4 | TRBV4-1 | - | CASSQIRESTNEKLFF
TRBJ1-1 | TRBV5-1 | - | CASSLKQGATEAFF
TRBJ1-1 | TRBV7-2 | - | CASSLVAVNTEAFF
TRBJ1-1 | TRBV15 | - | CATSRGQGADGAFF
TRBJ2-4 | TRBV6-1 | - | CASSEPFSWDIQYF